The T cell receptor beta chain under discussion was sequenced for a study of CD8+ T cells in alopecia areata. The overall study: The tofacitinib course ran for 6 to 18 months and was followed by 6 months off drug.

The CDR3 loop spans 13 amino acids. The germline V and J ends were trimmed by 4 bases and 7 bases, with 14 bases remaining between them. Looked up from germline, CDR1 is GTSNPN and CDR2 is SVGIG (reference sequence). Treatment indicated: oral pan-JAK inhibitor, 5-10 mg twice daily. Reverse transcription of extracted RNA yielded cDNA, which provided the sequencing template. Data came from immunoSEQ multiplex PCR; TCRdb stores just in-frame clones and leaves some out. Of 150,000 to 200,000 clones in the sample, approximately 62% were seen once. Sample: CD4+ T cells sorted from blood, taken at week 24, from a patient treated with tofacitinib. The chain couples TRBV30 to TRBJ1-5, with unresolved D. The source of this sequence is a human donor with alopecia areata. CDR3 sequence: CAWMVGPGQPQHF. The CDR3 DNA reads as TGTGCCTGGATGGTCGGTCCCGGGCAGCCCCAGCATTTT.